The following is a T cell receptor (beta chain) sequence with its context. Its antigen remains unidentified. Nothing much larger sits one base from this clone, and base qualities are not available. The library was produced with the immunoSEQ multiplex PCR assay. Following the manufacturer's protocol, the hsTCRB Kit was used to amplify rearranged TCR beta chain sequences. Sequencing of TCRB libraries was carried out on an Illumina MiSeq. As for the authors' bioinformatics: The proprietary platform of the kit vendor was used for demultiplexing, trimming and gene mapping. TCRdb carries this immuneACCESS record with in-frame sequences only. Its versions omit some clonotypes, under half of them owing to an unresolved V gene in the studies checked, with the rest unexplained. Clone size and the V and J calls come from that table; the DNA yielded D and trimming. The table for this sample lists some 60,000 clones; roughly nine tenths of them were counted only once. The ten largest clonotypes hold around 1.5% of the sample.

In the paper's terms, the time point label means: week 35, safety follow-up. Each vaccine dose, consisting of 300 ug of a 20-mer mutant IDH1 peptide in Montanide, was administered subcutaneously with topical imiquimod. Patients were given eight vaccinations, in weeks 1, 3, 5, 7, 11, 15, 19 and 23, which matched visits V03 through V10. Donors had newly diagnosed WHO grade 3 or 4 IDH1-mutant astrocytomas with loss of nuclear ATRX. The samples were drawn from NOA16, a multicentre, single-arm, open-label phase I trial in Germany that tested a mutant IDH1 peptide vaccine in humans for the first time. The DNeasy Blood and Tissue Kit was used to extract genomic DNA from EDTA blood for TCRB sequencing. These data are taken from a study of a mutant IDH1 vaccine in newly diagnosed glioma (dated by TCRdb to 2020 to 2022). At the level of the whole study: Vaccination was initiated 4-6 weeks after radiotherapy alone, or concurrently with temozolomide cycles in the chemotherapy-containing groups. Visit V12 was the week-35 safety follow-up and visit V13 was the week-47 end of study. Of the 25 to 35 patients who were treated, approximately 60% were male and roughly 38% were female, and the mean age was approximately 40 years. For exploratory analyses, longitudinal TCRB deep sequencing was carried out in around 26 treated patients wherever samples were available. Peripheral blood samples were drawn at six visits, namely V03 (baseline), V05, V07, V10, V12 and V13. Before enrollment, patients had received standard therapy of radiotherapy alone, temozolomide alone, or radiochemotherapy with temozolomide; most received the combination. The paper's findings and limits, for the study overall: PBMC samples for TCRB deep sequencing were selected based on availability. The authors stated that sample limitations prevented analyses of patient blood samples from being reproduced. Immune responses induced by the vaccine were seen in 90% to 95% of patients across multiple MHC alleles. No apparent relationship was observed between pseudoprogression and alterations in the top peripheral T cell clonotypes detected by TCRB sequencing.

Sequencing used PBMCs, obtained from a glioma patient whose treatment included an IDH1 peptide vaccine. This clonotype originated in a man between 35 and 55 years old with glioma.

CDR3 region: CASIPGQGAYEQYF. Here is the DNA: TGTGCCAGCATTCCGGGACAGGGGGCATACGAGCAGTACTTC. The chain joins TRBV2 to TRBJ2-7; TRBD1 fits 12 bases in the junction. From the cysteine up to the phenylalanine, the CDR3 has a length of 14 residues. Of all the DNA, just the CDR3 is kept, 42 bases in frame from base 1. The V end gives up 7 bases and the J end 4 bases, leaving 5 bases in the junction not matched to a gene. Per the germline V gene, SNHLY is the CDR1 and FYNNEI is the CDR2.